The entry that follows covers one TCR beta chain sequence. V dropped 5 bases and J dropped 7 bases, with 22 bases sitting between them. This CDR3 has 17 amino acids. Per germline, CDR1 SGHRS and CDR2 YFSETQ. The record originates from a study of shared clonotypes between healthy human individuals. Profiled with immunoSEQ multiplex PCR; TCRdb holds only in-frame clones, not every one. The sample includes over a million clones, approximately 80% of them seen just once. The material sequenced was memory CD4+ T cells from PBMCs. Subset described: CD45RA-negative fraction. The clonotype was recovered from a man between 18 and 29 years old in good health. Some clones in this sample may be carry-over from other donors' samples. This chain connects TRBV5-1 to TRBJ1-6; maybe TRBD1 (5 bases). CDR3 region: CASRPPVGDSGNSPLHF. The CDR3 bases are TGCGCCAGCAGACCCCCCGTGGGGGATTCGGGAAATTCACCCCTCCACTTT.